The rows below give T cell receptor beta chains drawn from one sample of a study of cytomegalovirus exposure and HLA in healthy donors. Only in-frame clones appear in the TCRdb table, and some are missing; sequencing was by immunoSEQ multiplex PCR. The sample shows fewer than 250,000 clones, roughly 81% of them seen only once. Sequenced material: PBMCs. The receptor source for this set is a woman aged 25-40 years in good health and CMV-seropositive. Each CDR3 is given with its conserved first and last residue. A D gene is named only where the DNA matches it firmly. Size is omitted from some rows. Given values are once, few, many or a class for expanded clones.

V gene	D gene	clone size	J gene	CDR3 length	CDR3 protein	CDR3 DNA
TRBV28	TRBD1	.	TRBJ2-7	17	CASSLEDRWTSSYEQYF	TGTGCCAGCAGTTTGGAGGACAGGTGGACGAGCTCCTACGAGCAGTACTTC
TRBV5-4	.	few	TRBJ1-2	13	CASRQDSSGGYTF	TGTGCCAGCAGGCAGGACAGCTCTGGCGGCTACACCTTC
TRBV5-1	TRBD1	.	TRBJ1-1	16	CASTPGAGGMNTEAFF	TGCGCCAGCACCCCCGGGGCAGGGGGCATGAACACTGAAGCTTTCTTT
TRBV7-9	.	few	TRBJ1-2	12	CASTPRRDGYTF	TGTGCCAGCACCCCACGCAGGGATGGCTACACCTTC
TRBV5-1	TRBD2	.	TRBJ2-7	15	CASSFQAGFSYEQYF	TGCGCCAGCAGCTTTCAAGCGGGGTTCTCCTACGAGCAGTACTTC
TRBV30	.	.	TRBJ1-3	14	CAWGDGNSGNTIYF	TGTGCCTGGGGTGACGGGAACTCTGGAAACACCATATATTTT
TRBV5-1	.	few	TRBJ1-5	14	CASSLTGVDQPQHF	TGCGCCAGCAGCTTGACGGGGGTGGACCAGCCCCAGCATTTT
TRBV15	TRBD2	.	TRBJ2-3	16	CATSRGLAGVADTQYF	TGTGCCACCAGCCGGGGACTAGCGGGAGTCGCAGATACGCAGTATTTT
TRBV6-6	TRBD1	.	TRBJ2-7	15	CASSYIRDSSYEQYF	TGTGCCAGCAGTTATATCCGGGACAGCTCCTACGAGCAGTACTTC
TRBV27	.	.	TRBJ2-7	15	CASSPSVERVHEQYF	TGTGCCAGCAGCCCTTCCGTAGAGCGTGTACACGAGCAGTACTTC
TRBV25-1	.	.	TRBJ1-1	15	CASSDLGGMNTEAFF	TGTGCCAGCAGTGACCTCGGAGGGATGAACACTGAAGCTTTCTTT
TRBV9	.	.	TRBJ1-5	15	CASSPGPLDSQPQHF	TGTGCCAGCAGCCCCGGCCCCTTGGACAGCCAGCCCCAGCATTTT
TRBV2	TRBD2	.	TRBJ2-1	17	CATSKGAGGVSYNEQFF	TGTGCCACAAGCAAGGGAGCGGGGGGCGTCTCCTACAATGAGCAGTTCTTC
TRBV7-9	TRBD1	.	TRBJ1-5	12	CASSSDDRAQHF	TGTGCCAGCAGCTCCGATGACAGGGCCCAGCATTTT
TRBV4-2	.	.	TRBJ2-7	14	CASSQTGGTYEQYF	TGTGCCAGCAGCCAAACCGGAGGGACCTACGAGCAGTACTTC
TRBV2	.	.	TRBJ1-5	14	CASSPGGVDQPQHF	TGTGCCAGCAGCCCCGGAGGGGTGGATCAGCCCCAGCATTTT
TRBV30	.	.	TRBJ1-2	12	CAWSESNYGYTF	TGTGCCTGGAGCGAGAGCAACTATGGCTACACCTTC
TRBV5-1	.	few	TRBJ2-3	15	CASSLGLAITDTQYF	TGCGCCAGCAGCTTGGGTCTAGCGATAACAGATACGCAGTATTTT
TRBV7-3	TRBD1	.	TRBJ1-5	16	CASSLILGQINQPQHF	TGTGCCAGCAGCTTAATTTTGGGACAGATTAATCAGCCCCAGCATTTT
TRBV19	.	.	TRBJ2-5	14	CASSIEDKAETQYF	TGTGCCAGTAGTATCGAGGATAAGGCGGAGACCCAGTACTTC
TRBV4-3	TRBD2	once	TRBJ2-3	16	CASSPGTSGKTDTQYF	TGCGCCAGCAGCCCTGGGACTAGCGGGAAGACAGATACGCAGTATTTT
TRBV7-2	TRBD2	.	TRBJ2-5	15	CASSYSGGRGETQYF	TGTGCCAGCAGCTATAGCGGGGGCAGGGGAGAGACCCAGTACTTC
TRBV7-2	.	once	TRBJ2-5	12	CASSTGWETQYF	TGTGCCAGCAGTACAGGGTGGGAGACCCAGTACTTC
TRBV27	.	few	TRBJ2-5	13	CASRDSLQETQYF	TGTGCCAGCAGGGATAGCCTCCAAGAGACCCAGTACTTC
TRBV4-1	TRBD1	.	TRBJ1-2	14	CASSQTGQGNGYTF	TGCGCCAGCAGCCAGACGGGACAGGGGAATGGCTACACCTTC
TRBV27	.	.	TRBJ1-1	13	CASGGQSYTEAFF	TGTGCCAGCGGCGGACAGAGTTATACTGAAGCTTTCTTT
TRBV15	.	.	TRBJ1-5	16	CATSRDLLSSNQPQHF	TGTGCCACCAGCAGAGATCTCCTAAGTAGCAATCAGCCCCAGCATTTT
TRBV6-1	TRBD2	.	TRBJ2-2	18	CASSDTGTSGTNTGELFF	TGTGCCAGCAGTGATACCGGGACTAGCGGGACCAACACCGGGGAGCTGTTTTTT
TRBV18	TRBD2	.	TRBJ2-2	16	CASSPYFASGTGELFF	TGTGCCAGCTCACCATACTTCGCTAGCGGAACCGGGGAGCTGTTTTTT
TRBV6-1	.	.	TRBJ1-2	12	CASSERGYGYTF	TGTGCCAGCAGTGAGCGCGGGTATGGCTACACCTTC
TRBV19	TRBD1	once	TRBJ1-5	15	CASSPGQGINQPQHF	TGTGCCAGTAGTCCCGGACAGGGAATAAATCAGCCCCAGCATTTT
TRBV7-9	.	.	TRBJ2-7	13	CASTPPGGSEQYF	TGTGCCAGCACCCCCCCGGGTGGAAGCGAGCAGTACTTC
TRBV28	TRBD1	.	TRBJ1-6	15	CASSEVQGVNSPLHF	TGTGCCAGCAGTGAAGTACAGGGGGTCAATTCACCCCTCCACTTT
TRBV5-1	TRBD1	few	TRBJ2-5	13	CASSSRQGVTQYF	TGCGCCAGCAGCTCTCGACAGGGCGTGACCCAGTACTTC
TRBV5-1	.	few	TRBJ2-7	15	CASSFGRPSSYEQYF	TGCGCCAGCAGCTTCGGCAGGCCAAGCTCCTACGAGCAGTACTTC
TRBV9	.	.	TRBJ2-1	15	CASSVGGGSYNEQFF	TGTGCCAGCAGCGTAGGAGGGGGCTCCTACAATGAGCAGTTCTTC
TRBV5-6	.	.	TRBJ1-5	15	CASSLTGLGNQPQHF	TGTGCCAGCAGCTTAACAGGGTTGGGCAATCAGCCCCAGCATTTT
TRBV7-2	.	.	TRBJ1-3	16	CASSYASTGTGNTIYF	TGTGCCAGCAGCTACGCCTCAACAGGGACTGGAAACACCATATATTTT
TRBV10-3	TRBD1	.	TRBJ2-6	14	CAVGTGDGANVLTF	TGTGCCGTAGGGACAGGGGACGGGGCCAACGTCCTGACTTTC
TRBV7-2	.	.	TRBJ1-2	14	CASSPGGGSYGYTF	TGTGCCAGCAGCCCCGGGGGGGGCAGCTATGGCTACACCTTC
TRBV4-1	.	.	TRBJ1-5	16	CASSQPDSIGNQPQHF	TGCGCCAGCAGCCAGCCGGACTCGATTGGCAATCAGCCCCAGCATTTT
TRBV6-5	TRBD2	.	TRBJ2-3	15	CASTPAGGVTDTQYF	TGTGCCAGCACTCCAGCGGGGGGAGTCACAGATACGCAGTATTTT
TRBV5-5	.	.	TRBJ1-2	12	CASSLGGDGYTF	TGTGCCAGCAGCTTAGGAGGCGATGGCTACACCTTC
TRBV5-4	TRBD1	.	TRBJ1-6	20	CASSLSPGQGWLGRNSPLHF	TGTGCCAGCAGCTTGTCCCCGGGACAGGGTTGGCTGGGTCGTAATTCACCCCTCCACTTT
TRBV19	.	.	TRBJ2-5	15	CASSPQQGLGETQYF	TGTGCCAGTAGTCCCCAACAGGGCCTTGGGGAGACCCAGTACTTC
TRBV4-1	.	few	TRBJ2-1	15	CASSHEGGLLNEQFF	TGCGCCAGCAGCCACGAGGGGGGGCTGTTGAATGAGCAGTTCTTC
TRBV10-3	TRBD2	few	TRBJ2-7	14	CAIRPSGTDYEQYF	TGTGCCATCAGACCTAGCGGGACTGACTACGAGCAGTACTTC
TRBV18	.	.	TRBJ1-1	13	CASSPVGSPEAFF	TGTGCCAGCTCACCTGTCGGGTCGCCTGAAGCTTTCTTT
TRBV6-4	TRBD2	.	TRBJ2-3	15	CASSASSGSLDTQYF	TGTGCCAGCAGTGCATCAAGCGGGAGTTTAGATACGCAGTATTTT
TRBV18	.	.	TRBJ2-2	14	CASSQVQGSGELFF	TGTGCCAGCTCACAAGTACAGGGATCCGGGGAGCTGTTTTTT